In its sample, the clone carrying this TCR beta chain was seen a few times. The CDR3 runs to 16 residues. Preparation of the TCRbeta library involved a method that used unique molecular identifiers. TCRdb re-called the PCR reads through MiXCR, storing one row per CDR3 protein. The sample has about 500,000 distinct CDR3 sequences; around a third are singletons. The data originate from a study of T-cell reconstitution after alpha-beta-depleted transplantation in children. The chain joins TRBV12-2 to TRBJ2-1; the table's D call, TRBD1, has no DNA check behind it. TRBV12-2 is labeled a pseudogene. The sequence derives from a human donor who donated a stem cell graft to a child with aplastic anemia. The sequencing here drew on PBMCs from the stem cell graft donor, taken from the stem cell graft. Written as DNA, the CDR3 is TGTGCAAGTCGCTTACTTTATCCTCCCCCTGTGAATGAGCAGTTCTTC. This encodes CASRLLYPPPVNEQFF.